These 13 T cell receptor beta chains share one sample of origin, sequenced in a study of T cells after yellow fever vaccination (dated by TCRdb to the late 2010s). Explained via the paper, the treatment or condition label denotes: live attenuated yellow fever vaccine strain. The library relied on 5' RACE. The sequencer listed for this sample is Illumina NovaSeq 6000. Using fastp at Q25 and MiXCR, TCRdb reprocessed the public reads and kept productive beta chains. Each entry is one CDR3 protein sequence, shown with its most common DNA and genes. The sample includes around 330,000 distinct CDR3 sequences, with roughly 3.5% observed a single time. The biggest ten clones account for 20% to 25% of the sample. The sequenced sample was PBMCs, obtained on the day of the yellow fever booster vaccination. These TCRs come from a man younger than 30 who received the YFV17D yellow fever vaccine.

The CDR3 bases are TGCGCCAGCAGCACGGACCCGGGACTAGTTGGCACCGGGGAGCTGTTTTTT. Residues: CASSTDPGLVGTGELFF. This chain joins TRBV5-1 and TRBJ2-2; TRBD2 matches 8 bases. The length of the CDR3 is 17 residues. Germline V gene sequence: CDR1 SGHRS, CDR2 YFSETQ. J was trimmed by 4 bases and V by 4 bases; bases with no gene match: 12.

The rearrangement uses TRBV7-2 and TRBJ2-3; 11 bases line up with TRBD2. The CDR3 runs to 16 residues. The V gene end was trimmed by 4 bases and the J gene end by 7 bases; junction bases not matched to a gene: 10. The germline CDR1 and CDR2 sequences are SGHTA and FQGNSA. The DNA of the CDR3 is TGTGCCAGCAGCTCCTCCTTAGCGGGGGGGCAACATACGCAGTATTTT. This encodes CASSSSLAGGQHTQYF.

This clonotype was recorded many times. The rearrangement links TRBV6-5 to TRBJ2-5; 9 nucleotides agree with TRBD1. Trimming took 2 bases from V and 5 from J; bases not matched to a gene: 3. The CDR3 totals 14 residues. The germline CDR1 and CDR2 sequences are MNHEY and SVGAGI. The CDR3 sequence is CASSYTGTGETQYF. CDR3 sequence (DNA): TGTGCCAGCAGTTACACCGGGACAGGGGAGACCCAGTACTTC.

The chain has TRBV2 and TRBJ2-7; 10 bases agree with TRBD2. The ends lost 7 bases at V and 9 bases at J; junction bases unmatched: 12. Germline CDR1 and CDR2: SNHLY and FYNNEI. The CDR3 sequence is 14 residues long. The CDR3: CASTDPLAGEVQYF. CDR3 DNA: TGTGCCAGCACCGACCCCCTAGCGGGGGAGGTGCAGTACTTC.

This clonotype was seen at least ten times. In DNA, the CDR3 is TGTGCCAGCAGCCCCTTTGGGGGGTCGGAGACCCAGTACTTC. This gives the protein CASSPFGGSETQYF. This chain links TRBV7-9 with TRBJ2-5, with D possibly being TRBD2 (6 bases). V was clipped by 5 bases and J by 5 bases, with 15 bases between them. This CDR3 has 14 amino acids. Germline CDR1 is SEHNR and CDR2 is FQNEAQ (reference sequence).

J is TRBJ2-7 and V is TRBV5-1; D perhaps matches TRBD2 (6 bases). V lost 0 bases and J 7 bases, leaving 23 bases between the germline ends. Germline assignment: CDR1 SGHRS and CDR2 YFSETQ. The CDR3 loop spans 17 amino acids. CDR3 nucleotides: TGCGCCAGCAGCTTGGAAGGAGGGAACCAAGGCCTACGAGAGCAGTACGTC. Amino acids: CASSLEGGNQGLREQYV.

This clonotype occurred a few times. This chain connects TRBV5-6 to TRBJ2-7; 7 nucleotides agree with TRBD2. The CDR3 spans 16 residues. Germline V gene data show CDR1 as SGHDT and CDR2 as YYEEEE. With 3 bases clipped from V and 4 bases from J, the junction kept 13 bases outside the gene matches. In nucleotides, the CDR3 is TGTGCCAGCAGCTCCTCCTTGCGGGGGAACCCATACGAGCAGTACTTC. Its protein product is CASSSSLRGNPYEQYF. Using reference TRBV5-6 and TRBJ2-7 for the parts outside the CDR3, the full variable domain is DAGVTQSPTHLIKTRGQQVTLRCSPKSGHDTVSWYQQALGQGPQFIFQYYEEEERQRGNFPDRFSGHQFPNYSSELNVNALLLGDSALYLCASSSSLRGNPYEQYFGPGTRLTVT.

The chain recombines TRBV7-2 with TRBJ2-2; D is unresolved. V was shortened by 1 base and J by 5 bases, with 14 bases between the two germline ends. The V gene's germline CDR1 is SGHTA and CDR2 FQGNSA. The CDR3 consists of 16 residues. The CDR3 is CASSLGGWAWTGELFF. The CDR3 DNA sequence: TGTGCCAGCAGCTTAGGGGGTTGGGCTTGGACCGGGGAGCTGTTTTTT.

This clonotype was recorded at least ten times. This chain links TRBV18 with TRBJ2-3, with 7 bases lining up with TRBD1. CDR3 size: 15 residues. Germline CDR1 KGHSH, CDR2 LQKENI. With 6 bases clipped from V and 2 bases from J, the junction kept 8 bases outside the gene matches. The CDR3 spells CASSLRQGPTDTQYF. The CDR3, as DNA: TGTGCCAGCTCTCTTCGACAGGGCCCCACAGATACGCAGTATTTT.

This clonotype turned up a few times. V usage is TRBV21-1 and J usage is TRBJ2-7; TRBD2 reflects the table's D call only, with no check against the DNA. TRBV21-1 has pseudogene status. The CDR3 length is 16 residues. The CDR3 protein is CASSKGGGNQPYEQYV. The CDR3 DNA follows: TGTGCCAGCAGCAAGGGAGGAGGGAATCAGCCTTACGAGCAGTACGTC.

Concerning this clonotype: Likely a read error: the CDR3 ends without its conserved phenylalanine or tryptophan. The V call is TRBV29-1, the J call TRBJ1-2, with 8 bases aligning to TRBD1. The CDR3 is 14 residues long. V shed 6 bases, J shed 4 bases, and the junction held 10 bases outside the gene matches. The V gene's germline CDR1 is SQVTM and CDR2 ANQGSEA. CDR3 coding DNA: TGCAGCGTCGACCGCAGGGGGCGCAGCTATGGCTACACCTTA. Amino acids: CSVDRRGRSYGYTL.

Ten or more counts support this clonotype. V and J are TRBV7-9 and TRBJ1-5; 9 nucleotides agree with TRBD1. The CDR3 extends over 14 amino acids. Germline V gene sequence: CDR1 SEHNR, CDR2 FQNEAQ (reference sequence). J gave up 4 bases and V 5 bases, and 3 bases lay outside the gene matches. Written as DNA, the CDR3 is TGTGCCAGCAGCCAGACAGGGGGGAATCAGCCCCAGCATTTT. It specifies CASSQTGGNQPQHF. Using reference TRBV7-9 and TRBJ1-5 for the parts outside the CDR3, the full variable domain is DTGVSQNPRHKITKRGQNVTFRCDPISEHNRLYWYRQTLGQGPEFLTYFQNEAQLEKSRLLSDRFSAERPKGSFSTLEIQRTEQGDSAMYLCASSQTGGNQPQHFGDGTRLSIL.

This clonotype was recorded at least ten times. The chain couples TRBV14 to TRBJ2-7; a weak D match, TRBD2 (5 bases). The CDR3 loop spans 13 amino acids. Trimming pared 4 bases from V and 7 bases from J, leaving 14 bases between. The germline V gene encodes CDR1 SGHDN and CDR2 FVKESK. The CDR3 nucleotides read TGTGCCAGCAGCCCCCGGGCCTCGGGAGAGCAGTACTTC. Its protein product is CASSPRASGEQYF.